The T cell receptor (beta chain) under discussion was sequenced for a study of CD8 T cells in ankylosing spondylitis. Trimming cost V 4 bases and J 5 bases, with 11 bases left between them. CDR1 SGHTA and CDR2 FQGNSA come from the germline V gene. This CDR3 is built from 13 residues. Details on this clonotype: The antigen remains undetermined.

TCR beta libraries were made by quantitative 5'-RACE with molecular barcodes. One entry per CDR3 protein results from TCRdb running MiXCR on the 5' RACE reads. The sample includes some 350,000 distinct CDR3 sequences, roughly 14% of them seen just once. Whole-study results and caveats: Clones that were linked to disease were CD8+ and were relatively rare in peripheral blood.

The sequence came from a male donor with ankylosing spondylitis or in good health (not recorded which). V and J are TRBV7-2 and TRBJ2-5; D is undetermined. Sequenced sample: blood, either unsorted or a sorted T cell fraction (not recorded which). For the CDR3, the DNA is TGTGCCAGCAGCTCCCTATCGTCGGAGACCCAGTACTTC. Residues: CASSSLSSETQYF.